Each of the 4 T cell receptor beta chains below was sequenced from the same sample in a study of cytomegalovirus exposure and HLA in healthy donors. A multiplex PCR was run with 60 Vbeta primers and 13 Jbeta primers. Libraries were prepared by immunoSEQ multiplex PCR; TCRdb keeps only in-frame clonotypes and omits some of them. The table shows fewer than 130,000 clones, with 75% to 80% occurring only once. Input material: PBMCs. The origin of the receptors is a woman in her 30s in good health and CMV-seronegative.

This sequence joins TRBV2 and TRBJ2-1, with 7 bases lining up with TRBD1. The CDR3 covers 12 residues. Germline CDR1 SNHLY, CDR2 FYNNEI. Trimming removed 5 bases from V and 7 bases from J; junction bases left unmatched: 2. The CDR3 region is CASSRQGNEQFF. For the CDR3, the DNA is TGTGCCAGCAGTAGACAGGGAAATGAGCAGTTCTTC.

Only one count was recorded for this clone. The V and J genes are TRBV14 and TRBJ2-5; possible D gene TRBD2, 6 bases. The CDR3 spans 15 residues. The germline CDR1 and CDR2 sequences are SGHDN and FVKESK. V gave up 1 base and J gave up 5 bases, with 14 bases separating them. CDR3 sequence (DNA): TGTGCCAGCAGCCAAGGGTACACTAGCCTCGAGACCCAGTACTTC. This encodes CASSQGYTSLETQYF.

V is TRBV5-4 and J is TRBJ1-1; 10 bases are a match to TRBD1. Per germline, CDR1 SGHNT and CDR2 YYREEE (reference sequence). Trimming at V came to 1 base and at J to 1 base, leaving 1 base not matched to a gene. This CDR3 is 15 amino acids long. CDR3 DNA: TGTGCCAGCAGCTTGCGGACAGGGGGGAACACTGAAGCTTTCTTT. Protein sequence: CASSLRTGGNTEAFF.

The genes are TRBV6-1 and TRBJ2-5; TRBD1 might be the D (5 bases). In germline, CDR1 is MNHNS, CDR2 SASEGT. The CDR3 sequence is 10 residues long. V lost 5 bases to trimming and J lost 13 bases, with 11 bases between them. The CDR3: CASSQTVLYF. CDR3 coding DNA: TGTGCCAGCAGTCAGACAGTTCTGTACTTC.